This TCR beta chain was found in a study of T cells in Graves' hyperthyroidism and ophthalmopathy. The germline V gene encodes CDR1 SGHNT and CDR2 YYREEE (reference sequence). The CDR3 sequence is 14 residues long. Deletions cut 3 bases from V and 3 bases from J, with 12 bases between. What was amplified from RNA transcripts were TCR beta CDR3 regions. An initial round of RT-PCR targeting the TCR CDR3 relied on the HTBI primer set. TCRdb used MiXCR to reprocess the multiplex PCR reads, holding one entry per CDR3 protein. The repertoire has some 510,000 distinct CDR3 sequences, just over 45% of them found once; the top ten carry just under 8.5%. Hyperthyroidism, newly diagnosed and lasting under 2 months, affected patients aged 18 to 65.

This chain links TRBV5-4 with TRBJ1-2; D remains ambiguous. This clonotype originated in a woman between 18 and 30 years old with Graves' hyperthyroidism. Specimen: peripheral blood or thyroid tissue (not recorded which). CDR3 in amino acids: CASSWAYSYYGYTF. CDR3 DNA: TGTGCCAGCAGCTGGGCCTATTCCTACTATGGCTACACCTTC.